This paragraph reports one T cell receptor beta chain. Its specificity is unknown. The sample originates from a study of T cells in Graves' hyperthyroidism and ophthalmopathy. No ophthalmopathy progression within 18 months constituted stable Graves' hyperthyroidism. Cells are PBMCs isolated from about 10 ml of fresh blood. Study-level results: Prediction of ophthalmopathy progression came a median approximately 6 months pre-onset.

From RNA transcripts, TCR beta CDR3 regions were amplified. Researchers ran a first-round RT-PCR on the TCR CDR3 using the HTBI primer set. Each CDR3 protein is one row after TCRdb ran MiXCR on the multiplex PCR reads. The sample comprises hundreds of thousands of distinct CDR3 sequences, 35% of which are singletons, and 31% rests with the top ten. The V gene's germline CDR1 is SGHVS and CDR2 FNYEAQ. The CDR3 runs 15 residues. Trimming took off 5 bases at V and 5 bases at J, with 16 bases between the two ends. The sequence was obtained from a woman aged 40-49 years with Graves' hyperthyroidism. The chain joins TRBV7-6 to TRBJ1-3; maybe TRBD1 (5 bases). Sequenced material: blood. The CDR3 loop reads CASSRDGARRNTIYF. The CDR3 DNA is TGTGCCAGCAGCCGAGATGGGGCGCGGAGAAACACCATATATTTT.